These T cell receptor beta chains were read from a single sample in a study of T-cell memory formation after mild COVID-19. TCRdb analysed the 5' RACE reads with MiXCR anew, one entry per CDR3 protein. The sample shows hundreds of thousands of distinct CDR3 sequences, roughly 18% of them seen only once. Sequencing was done on a sample of PBMCs or a T cell subset sorted from them (not recorded which). These receptors were collected from an adult woman who had mild COVID-19 (a few samples of this study predate the infection). Cell type and time point are not known. The CDR3 runs from the conserved cysteine through the conserved F or W. The order of the fields is J gene, V gene, CDR3 length, D gene, clone size, CDR3 DNA, CDR3 protein. A D gene is named only where the DNA matches it firmly. Some rows mark clone size as missing; the rest say once, few, many or name a class of expanded clone.

>TRBJ1-6|TRBV12-3/TRBV12-4|13|-|-
TGTGCCAGCAGTAAGGCAGGGATGGGGCCCCTCCACTTT
CASSKAGMGPLHF
>TRBJ1-5|TRBV6-2/TRBV6-3|12|-|few
TGTGCCAGCAGTTACGTCAATCAGCCCCAGCATTTT
CASSYVNQPQHF
>TRBJ1-1|TRBV6-5|16|-|few
TGTGCCAGCGGACGGGGGGGGACTAAGGGGAACAGTGAAGCTTTCTTT
CASGRGGTKGNSEAFF
>TRBJ1-2|TRBV12-3/TRBV12-4|17|TRBD1|few
TGTGCCAGCAGTCCCCAAGGACAGGGAAGTTTCGAGTACGGCTACACCTTC
CASSPQGQGSFEYGYTF
>TRBJ2-1|TRBV5-1|16|-|few
TGCGCCAGCAGCTTGGCCGAGACACCCTATAACAATGAGCAGTTCTTC
CASSLAETPYNNEQFF
>TRBJ1-2|TRBV5-1|15|TRBD1|-
TGCGCCAGCAGCTTGACAGGGGGCGCCGACTATGGCTACACCTTC
CASSLTGGADYGYTF
>TRBJ2-7|TRBV4-3|14|TRBD1|many
TGCGCCAGCAGCACCGGGACAGGTCACTACGAGCAGTACTTC
CASSTGTGHYEQYF
>TRBJ2-1|TRBV18|14|TRBD1|few
TGTGCCAGCTCACCCCGGACAGGGACAAGGGAGCAGTTCTTC
CASSPRTGTREQFF
>TRBJ2-5|TRBV5-1|16|TRBD1|few
TGCGCCAGCAGCCCCAGGGACAGCGCCGTTCGAGAGACCCAGTACTTC
CASSPRDSAVRETQYF
>TRBJ1-2|TRBV7-9|14|-|-
TGTGCCAGCAGACCCAGGGACCCTCGGCAGGGCTACACCTTC
CASRPRDPRQGYTF
>TRBJ2-3|TRBV11-2|15|-|-
TGTGCCAGCAGCTACTCTTCCCGACTAGTTATTACGCAGTATTTT
CASSYSSRLVITQYF
>TRBJ2-7|TRBV29-1|15|TRBD2|-
TGCAGCGTTGTAGGAAACAGACGGGGGGCCTACGAGCAGTACTTC
CSVVGNRRGAYEQYF
>TRBJ2-4|TRBV6-2/TRBV6-3|14|-|-
TGTGCCAGCAGTCTAATTCAAGCCAAACAGATTCAGTACTTC
CASSLIQAKQIQYF
>TRBJ2-1|TRBV20-1|14|TRBD1|few
TGCAGTGCCTCGGGACAGGGAGGCTACAATGAGCAGTTCTTC
CSASGQGGYNEQFF
>TRBJ1-5|TRBV6-1|16|-|few
TGTGCCAGCCGCCCGAGGGGCCACGACTCTGGTCAGCCCCAGCATTTT
CASRPRGHDSGQPQHF
>TRBJ2-1|TRBV7-2|15|-|-
TGTGCCAGCAGCTCCTCCGGGACAACGAGAAATGAGCAGTTCTTC
CASSSSGTTRNEQFF
>TRBJ1-4|TRBV12-3/TRBV12-4|14|-|-
TGTGCCAGCAGTTTCGGGATTATGGATGAAAAACTGTTTTTT
CASSFGIMDEKLFF
>TRBJ2-3|TRBV4-3|12|-|few
TGCGCCAGCAGCCATGGCACAGATACGCAGTATTTT
CASSHGTDTQYF
>TRBJ2-7|TRBV7-8|13|-|few
TGTGCCAGCAGCTTTAAGGGGGCCTACGAGCAGTACTTC
CASSFKGAYEQYF
>TRBJ2-7|TRBV18|15|TRBD2|-
TGTGCCAGCTCACCCAATCTAGCGGGGACCTACGAGCAGTACTTC
CASSPNLAGTYEQYF
>TRBJ1-5|TRBV27|14|-|-
TGTGCCAGCAGTTTATCCCTGGGGGGCCAGCCCCAGCATTTT
CASSLSLGGQPQHF
>TRBJ2-5|TRBV20-1|14|TRBD1|few
TGCAGTGCTTCCCGGGACAGGGGGCGGGAGACCCAGTACTTC
CSASRDRGRETQYF
>TRBJ2-3|TRBV5-5|15|TRBD2|-
TGTGCCAGCAGCACCCTAGCGGTTAGCACAGATACGCAGTATTTT
CASSTLAVSTDTQYF
>TRBJ2-1|TRBV30|13|-|-
TGTGCCTGGAGGGTTCGTGCCAACAATGAGCAGTTCTTC
CAWRVRANNEQFF
>TRBJ1-3|TRBV4-2|18|-|few
TGTGCCAGCAGCCAATCCTTCCAGGGCCGCTCCTCTGGAAACACCATATATTTT
CASSQSFQGRSSGNTIYF
>TRBJ1-2|TRBV20-1|11|-|-
TGCAGTGGGTACCGAAGCTATGGCTACACCTTC
CSGYRSYGYTF
>TRBJ2-1|TRBV7-6|15|-|-
TGTGCCAGCAGCCCCCCGTCTAGTGGGGTCAATGAGCAGTTCTTC
CASSPPSSGVNEQFF
>TRBJ2-2|TRBV6-6|17|TRBD1|-
TGTGCCAGCAGTTACTCGGACAGGGGGCGTCGGACCGGGGAGCTGTTTTTT
CASSYSDRGRRTGELFF
>TRBJ2-5|TRBV10-3|16|-|-
TGTGCCATCAGTGAGTCGAAGGGCATATCGAAAGAGACCCAGTACTTC
CAISESKGISKETQYF
>TRBJ1-1|TRBV7-9|16|TRBD1|-
TGTGCCAGCAGCTTACATGAGGGGGCCCCGAACACTGAAGCTTTCTTT
CASSLHEGAPNTEAFF
>TRBJ2-2|TRBV9|15|-|many
TGTGCCAGCAGCCCGGGACAAGTAAACACCGGGGAGCTGTTTTTT
CASSPGQVNTGELFF
>TRBJ2-1|TRBV20-1|15|TRBD2|few
TGCAGTGCTAGTCTAGCGGGAGGGCCAAACAATGAGCAGTTCTTC
CSASLAGGPNNEQFF
>TRBJ2-7|TRBV29-1|14|TRBD1|few
TGCAGCGTTGTCCGACAGGGGAGCTCCTACGAGCAGTACTTC
CSVVRQGSSYEQYF
>TRBJ1-1|TRBV20-1|16|TRBD1|-
TGCAGTGCTCCTCTGGGAAGGGGGCTGATGAACACTGAAGCTTTCTTT
CSAPLGRGLMNTEAFF
>TRBJ2-2|TRBV5-4|17|-|few
TGTGCCAGCAGGTTAACTAGCTCAGGGGCTAACACCGGGGAGCTGTTTTTT
CASRLTSSGANTGELFF
>TRBJ1-1|TRBV19|14|-|-
TGTGCCAGTTCGCAAGGGGGGGTAAGCACTGAAGCTTTCTTT
CASSQGGVSTEAFF
>TRBJ2-1|TRBV3-1|14|-|few
TGTGCCAGCAGCCGCCAGACAGCATACAATGAGCAGTTCTTC
CASSRQTAYNEQFF
>TRBJ2-5|TRBV5-1|15|-|few
TGCGCCAGCAGTCCCAGGGGGGACGAGGGAGAGACCCAGTACTTC
CASSPRGDEGETQYF
>TRBJ1-6|TRBV27|15|-|-
TGTGCCAGCAGTATGGGGCCTCAAGGAGATTCACCCCTCCACTTT
CASSMGPQGDSPLHF
>TRBJ2-7|TRBV5-1|15|-|many
TGCGCCAGCAGCTTGGATCCCTACAGCTCCTACGAGCAGTACTTC
CASSLDPYSSYEQYF
>TRBJ2-7|TRBV6-2/TRBV6-3|14|-|-
TGTGCCAGCAGTTACTCTGGCCACCCCTACGAGCAGTACTTC
CASSYSGHPYEQYF
>TRBJ2-1|TRBV3-1|14|TRBD2|few
TGTGCCACCGGGACTAGCGGGTTTCACAATGAGCAGTTCTTC
CATGTSGFHNEQFF
>TRBJ2-7|TRBV7-2|17|-|-
TGTGCCAGCAGCTTAGGCCCACCGGGACTGCGCACCTCCGAGCAGTACTTC
CASSLGPPGLRTSEQYF
>TRBJ2-3|TRBV12-3/TRBV12-4|16|-|-
TGTGCCAGCAGGTCCAGACTAACGCTAAGCACAGATACGCAGTATTTT
CASRSRLTLSTDTQYF
>TRBJ1-6|TRBV20-1|14|-|few
TGCAGTGCTAGAACCGGGACGGGGAATTCACCCCTCCACTTT
CSARTGTGNSPLHF